The rows below give T cell receptor beta chains drawn from one sample of a study of spatial heterogeneity in lung cancer. TCRdb reanalysed the 5' RACE reads using MiXCR and keeps one entry per CDR3 protein. The sample comprises 90,000 or so distinct CDR3 sequences, around 10% of which are singletons, and less than 9% rests with the top ten. Sequencing used PBMCs, obtained at surgery. The receptors originated from a male donor with early-stage non-small cell lung cancer. Both conserved end residues are part of each CDR3. Each record gives: clone size, D gene, V gene, J gene, CDR3 DNA, CDR3 protein. The D gene is left open where the match is weak. Not every row has a clone size; where given, it reads once, few, many or a size class.

clone size: .
D gene: TRBD2
V gene: TRBV7-9
J gene: TRBJ2-1
CDR3 DNA: TGTGCCAGCAGCTTAACGGGACTAGCACCCTACAATGAGCAGTTCTTC
CDR3 protein: CASSLTGLAPYNEQFF

clone size: many
D gene: .
V gene: TRBV5-6
J gene: TRBJ2-2
CDR3 DNA: TGTGCCAGCAGCCTGCGGAAGACAGGTTCGAACACCGGGGAGCTGTTTTTT
CDR3 protein: CASSLRKTGSNTGELFF

clone size: few
D gene: .
V gene: TRBV29-1
J gene: TRBJ1-1
CDR3 DNA: TGCAGCCCAATCGGGGGGGGCCAAAGGAACACTGAAGCTTTCTTT
CDR3 protein: CSPIGGGQRNTEAFF

clone size: .
D gene: .
V gene: TRBV20-1
J gene: TRBJ1-6
CDR3 DNA: TGCAGTGCTAGAGATCTTGGATCTACCTTTAGCTCCTATAATTCACCCCTCCACTTT
CDR3 protein: CSARDLGSTFSSYNSPLHF

clone size: few
D gene: TRBD1
V gene: TRBV20-1
J gene: TRBJ2-7
CDR3 DNA: TGCAGTGCTAATCCCACGACAGGGGGCCTTTCCTACGAGCAGTACTTC
CDR3 protein: CSANPTTGGLSYEQYF

clone size: many
D gene: TRBD2
V gene: TRBV2
J gene: TRBJ2-1
CDR3 DNA: TGTGCCAGCAGTTCGGGACTAGCGGGTAATGAGCAGTTCTTC
CDR3 protein: CASSSGLAGNEQFF

clone size: .
D gene: .
V gene: TRBV5-1
J gene: TRBJ2-7
CDR3 DNA: TGCGCCAGCAGCTTGGAGGGATACGAGCAGTACTTC
CDR3 protein: CASSLEGYEQYF

clone size: .
D gene: .
V gene: TRBV24-1
J gene: TRBJ2-1
CDR3 DNA: TGTGCCACCAGTGATCCTAGCAGTCTGAACAATGAGCAGTTCTTC
CDR3 protein: CATSDPSSLNNEQFF

clone size: few
D gene: .
V gene: TRBV20-1
J gene: TRBJ2-7
CDR3 DNA: TGCAGTATCCGGTTTGTTGACGAGCAGTACTTC
CDR3 protein: CSIRFVDEQYF

clone size: .
D gene: .
V gene: TRBV7-2
J gene: TRBJ1-2
CDR3 DNA: TGTGCCAGCAGCTTAGAATCGGGCAGGGGAGAAATGGGCGGCTACACCTTC
CDR3 protein: CASSLESGRGEMGGYTF

clone size: .
D gene: .
V gene: TRBV12-3/TRBV12-4
J gene: TRBJ1-2
CDR3 DNA: TGTGCCAGCACTCGTAGGGGGTATACGTATGGCTACACCTTC
CDR3 protein: CASTRRGYTYGYTF

clone size: .
D gene: .
V gene: TRBV12-3/TRBV12-4
J gene: TRBJ1-5
CDR3 DNA: TGTGCCAGCAGTTTACAGGAAAATCAGCCCCAGCATTTT
CDR3 protein: CASSLQENQPQHF

clone size: many
D gene: .
V gene: TRBV5-1
J gene: TRBJ2-4
CDR3 DNA: TGCGCCAGCAGCTTGGCCACGGGGGCCAAAAACATTCAGTACTTC
CDR3 protein: CASSLATGAKNIQYF

clone size: few
D gene: TRBD1
V gene: TRBV28
J gene: TRBJ2-7
CDR3 DNA: TGTGCCAGCAGACGGGACAGGGGGCGCGTCTACGAGCAGTACTTC
CDR3 protein: CASRRDRGRVYEQYF

clone size: .
D gene: TRBD1
V gene: TRBV28
J gene: TRBJ2-7
CDR3 DNA: TGTGCCAGCAGTCTAAGACAGGGGGCGGTGAAACAGTACTTC
CDR3 protein: CASSLRQGAVKQYF

clone size: few
D gene: TRBD1
V gene: TRBV5-1
J gene: TRBJ2-7
CDR3 DNA: TGCGCCAGCAGCCTCGACAGGGCTTACGAGCAGTACTTC
CDR3 protein: CASSLDRAYEQYF

clone size: many
D gene: .
V gene: TRBV6-5
J gene: TRBJ1-1
CDR3 DNA: TGTGCCAGCAAAAAGGGGCGGAGAACTGAAGCTTTCTTT
CDR3 protein: CASKKGRRTEAFF